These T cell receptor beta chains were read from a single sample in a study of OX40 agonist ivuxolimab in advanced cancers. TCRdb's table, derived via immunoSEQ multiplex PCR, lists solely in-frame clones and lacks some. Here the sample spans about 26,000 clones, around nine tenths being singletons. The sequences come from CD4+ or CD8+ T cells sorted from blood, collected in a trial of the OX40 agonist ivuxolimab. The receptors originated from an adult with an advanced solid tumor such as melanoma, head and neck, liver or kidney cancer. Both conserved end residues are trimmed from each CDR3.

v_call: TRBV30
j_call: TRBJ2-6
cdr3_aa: AWSVGTGANVLT

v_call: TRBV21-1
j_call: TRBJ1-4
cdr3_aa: ASSKDDLRQRHEKLF

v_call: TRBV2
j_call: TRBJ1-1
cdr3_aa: ASIGRTEAF

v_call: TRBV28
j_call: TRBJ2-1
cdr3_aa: ASSLEGGLYNEQF

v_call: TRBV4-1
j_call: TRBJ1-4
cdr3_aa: ASSQDRAATNEKLF

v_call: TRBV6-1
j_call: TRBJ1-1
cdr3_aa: ASTQGREGWTEAF

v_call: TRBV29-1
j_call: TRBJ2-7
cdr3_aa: SVVTGYEQY

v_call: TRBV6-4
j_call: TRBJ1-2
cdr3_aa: ASSYPHRAGYT

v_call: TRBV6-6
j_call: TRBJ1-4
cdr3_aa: ASSWTGDGEKLF

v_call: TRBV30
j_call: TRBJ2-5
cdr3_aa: AWGPGDYQETQY

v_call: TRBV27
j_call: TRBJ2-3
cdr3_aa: ASSFVINTDTQY

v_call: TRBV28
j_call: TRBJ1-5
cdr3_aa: ASSRGTINQPQH

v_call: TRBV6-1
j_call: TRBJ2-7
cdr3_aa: ASSDVYEQY

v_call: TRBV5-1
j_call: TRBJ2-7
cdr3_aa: ASSLARGVDEQY

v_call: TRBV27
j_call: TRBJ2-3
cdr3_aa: ASSGGLAGNADTQY

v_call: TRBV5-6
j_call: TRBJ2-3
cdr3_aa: ASSPPTSGSTDTQY

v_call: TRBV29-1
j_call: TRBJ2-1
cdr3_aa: SAEGRPQWNEQF

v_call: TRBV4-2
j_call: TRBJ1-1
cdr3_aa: ASSQVGGSTEAF

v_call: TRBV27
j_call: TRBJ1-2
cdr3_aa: ASSLEDREKDGYT

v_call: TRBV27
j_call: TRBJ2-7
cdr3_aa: ASSGLSPGIYEQY

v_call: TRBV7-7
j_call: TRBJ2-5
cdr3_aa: ASSLGQTPETQY

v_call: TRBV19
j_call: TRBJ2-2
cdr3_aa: ASSIEYGRTGELF

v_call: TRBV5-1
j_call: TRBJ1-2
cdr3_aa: ASSPLTGANYGYT

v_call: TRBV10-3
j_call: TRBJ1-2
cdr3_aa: AISESIGLGYT

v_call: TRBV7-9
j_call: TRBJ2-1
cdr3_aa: ASSPRTSGVSYNEQF

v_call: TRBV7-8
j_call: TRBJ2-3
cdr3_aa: ASSPLAGRDTQY

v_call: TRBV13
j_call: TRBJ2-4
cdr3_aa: ASSLGQGKNIQY